Below, 19 T cell receptor beta chains from the same sample are listed, as sequenced in a study of cytomegalovirus exposure and HLA in healthy donors. With 60 Vbeta and 13 Jbeta primers, the PCR was carried out. TCRdb's table, derived via immunoSEQ multiplex PCR, lists solely in-frame clones and lacks some. The table records 100,000 or so clones, around 75% of them present only once. Sequencing was done on a sample of PBMCs. The receptor set was obtained from a man aged 30 to 45 in good health and CMV-seropositive.

J is TRBJ1-6 and V is TRBV6-1; 7 bases map to TRBD1. The CDR3 extends over 18 amino acids. Trimming at V came to 0 bases and at J to 7 bases, leaving 12 bases not matched to a gene. Germline V gene lookup returns CDR1 MNHNS and CDR2 SASEGT. The CDR3 DNA reads as TGTGCCAGCAGTGAAGCCCCCAACTCTGCAGGGGGAAATTCACCCCTCCACTTT. Translated: CASSEAPNSAGGNSPLHF.

The rearrangement joins TRBV6-5 to TRBJ1-5, with TRBD1 as a possible D gene (6 bases). The CDR3 sequence is 13 residues long. Germline CDR1 MNHEY, CDR2 SVGAGI. V was shortened by 0 bases and J by 7 bases, with 7 bases between the two germline ends. Here the CDR3 DNA reads TGTGCCAGCAGTTACTCGAGGGGGCAGCCCCAGCATTTT. Translated, it gives CASSYSRGQPQHF.

This rearrangement joins TRBV18 to TRBJ2-3; possibly TRBD2 for D (6 bases). V shed 0 bases and J shed 3 bases, with 13 bases lying between them. Germline V gives CDR1 KGHSH, CDR2 LQKENI. This CDR3 is built from 16 residues. CDR3 DNA sequence: TGTGCCAGCTCACCACCGGACTATCGCAGTACAGATACGCAGTATTTT. Its protein is CASSPPDYRSTDTQYF.

The gene calls are TRBV7-3 and TRBJ2-3, with D hard to call. The V and J ends lost 2 bases and 2 bases respectively, with 5 bases between them. This CDR3 comprises 13 residues. Germline V gives CDR1 SGHTA, CDR2 FQGTGA. The CDR3 loop reads CASSLSPTDTQYF. In nucleotides, the CDR3 is TGTGCCAGCAGCTTATCTCCCACAGATACGCAGTATTTT.

The genes are TRBV5-4 and TRBJ2-3; TRBD2 matches 8 bases. The V and J ends lost 9 bases and 4 bases, in that order; junction bases with no gene match: 13. The CDR3 totals 15 residues. Germline V gives CDR1 SGHNT, CDR2 YYREEE (reference sequence). The CDR3 DNA follows: TGTGCCACCACGACGAGCGGGGGTCGATCAGATACGCAGTATTTT. Its translation is CATTTSGGRSDTQYF.

The rearrangement links TRBV7-2 to TRBJ2-4; D unclear. Germline V lookup: CDR1 SGHTA, CDR2 FQGNSA. Trimming cost V 1 base and J 0 bases, with 7 bases left between them. The CDR3 length is 15 residues. The CDR3 loop is CASSLDPRAKNIQYF. Here the CDR3 DNA reads TGTGCCAGCAGCTTAGACCCGAGAGCCAAAAACATTCAGTACTTC.

The chain joins TRBV6-1 to TRBJ2-7; D is possibly TRBD1 (6 bases). The CDR3 sequence is 15 residues long. Trimming stripped 1 base from V and 1 base from J, with 11 bases between. The germline gives CDR1 MNHNS, CDR2 SASEGT. The CDR3 protein is CASSEGPRGSYEQYF. The CDR3 bases are TGTGCCAGCAGTGAAGGCCCCAGGGGATCCTACGAGCAGTACTTC.

This clone has a handful of counts. This sequence joins TRBV10-3 and TRBJ1-1; D is possibly TRBD1 (6 bases). Germline V gene data show CDR1 as ENHRY and CDR2 as SYGVKD. The CDR3 contains 16 residues. V lost 4 bases and J lost 1, with 16 bases in between. Written as DNA, the CDR3 is TGTGCCATCAGTGTGAACCCGGGACATACGAACACTGAAGCTTTCTTT. This codes for CAISVNPGHTNTEAFF.

This chain links TRBV10-3 with TRBJ2-2; TRBD2 is a possible D gene (5 bases). The CDR3 sequence is 13 residues long. CDR1 and CDR2 from the germline V gene are ENHRY and SYGVKD. With 7 bases removed from V and 0 bases from J, the gap between germline ends came to 6 bases. The CDR3 loop reads CAIMRANTGELFF. The CDR3 nucleotides are TGTGCCATCATGAGGGCGAACACCGGGGAGCTGTTTTTT.

The V and J genes are TRBV4-1 and TRBJ2-1; D is perhaps TRBD2 (7 bases). The CDR3 runs 14 residues. V shed 1 base and J shed 7 bases, with 11 bases lying between them. Germline loops: CDR1 MGHRA, CDR2 YSYEKL. CDR3 coding DNA: TGCGCCAGCAGCCAAGGAGGGGGGGGTAATGAGCAGTTCTTC. Residues: CASSQGGGGNEQFF.

The gene calls are TRBV2 and TRBJ2-5; the match to TRBD2 covers 8 bases. CDR1 SNHLY and CDR2 FYNNEI come from the germline V gene. This CDR3 region has 15 residues. The trim removed 4 bases at V and 4 bases at J, leaving 8 bases unmatched. The chain's CDR3 is CASSVRGTRPETQYF. The CDR3 DNA reads TGTGCCAGCAGTGTTCGAGGGACTAGGCCAGAGACCCAGTACTTC.

This clone has only a few counts. This sequence joins TRBV9 and TRBJ1-2; 9 bases map to TRBD1. The germline V gene has CDR1 SGDLS and CDR2 YYNGEE. CDR3 length equals 16 residues. The trim removed 0 bases at V and 6 bases at J, leaving 9 bases unmatched. CDR3 DNA: TGTGCCAGCAGCGTAGCCGGCCCGGGACAGGGAAATGGCTACACCTTC. It is translated as CASSVAGPGQGNGYTF.

The chain joins TRBV9 to TRBJ2-7; 8 nucleotides match TRBD1. Trimming removed 3 bases from V and 3 bases from J; junction bases left unmatched: 5. The germline V gene has CDR1 SGDLS and CDR2 YYNGEE. CDR3 size: 14 residues. The CDR3 spells CASSAGQGLYEQYF. The DNA of the CDR3 is TGTGCCAGCAGCGCTGGACAGGGACTCTACGAGCAGTACTTC.

This chain uses TRBV5-1 with TRBJ2-3; 8 bases are a match to TRBD2. The V segment lost 1 base and the J segment 6 bases; nucleotides outside the gene matches: 10. Germline-derived CDR1 and CDR2 are SGHRS and YFSETQ. This CDR3 has 16 residues. DNA for the CDR3: TGCGCCAGCAGCTTGCTTGCGGGGGGCGAGCAGGATACGCAGTATTTT. Its translation is CASSLLAGGEQDTQYF.

The V gene is TRBV6-1, the J gene TRBJ2-7, with 9 nucleotides matching TRBD2. The germline CDR1 and CDR2 sequences are MNHNS and SASEGT. The CDR3 length is 15 residues. The ends lost 2 bases at V and 1 base at J; junction bases unmatched: 3. The CDR3 region is CASSEKSGGSYEQYF. As DNA, the CDR3 is TGTGCCAGCAGTGAAAAAAGCGGGGGGTCCTACGAGCAGTACTTC.

This chain links TRBV5-1 with TRBJ1-6, with 9 nucleotides matching TRBD1. The CDR3 is 14 amino acids. The J segment lost 10 bases and the V segment lost 3 bases, leaving 5 bases of the junction unmatched. Per germline, CDR1 SGHRS and CDR2 YFSETQ. The CDR3 sequence: CASSSGTGKSPLHF. CDR3 coding DNA: TGCGCCAGCAGCTCCGGGACAGGGAAGTCACCCCTCCACTTT.

The chain couples TRBV5-1 to TRBJ2-5, with 11 bases identical to TRBD2. The J call is in doubt because the DNA end fits TRBJ2-7 better. Germline V lookup: CDR1 SGHRS, CDR2 YFSETQ. There are 14 residues in the CDR3. The CDR3 DNA sequence: TGCGCCAGCAGCTCGACTGGGACTAGCGGCGAGCAGTACTTC. Its translation is CASSSTGTSGEQYF.

The J gene is TRBJ1-5, the V gene TRBV6-5; 10 nucleotides line up with TRBD1. Looked up from germline, CDR1 is MNHEY and CDR2 is SVGAGI. CDR3 size: 16 residues. V trimming: 0 bases; J trimming: 10 bases; junction bases outside the gene matches: 9. For the CDR3, the DNA is TGTGCCAGCAGTTACTCATACGGACAGGGGGGCCTCCCCCAGCATTTT. Its translation: CASSYSYGQGGLPQHF.

The gene calls are TRBV2 and TRBJ1-1; TRBD1 aligns across 7 bases. The CDR3 consists of 15 residues. Losses at the gene ends were 6 bases for V and 1 base for J; bases not matched to a gene: 8. Germline CDR1 reads SNHLY; CDR2 reads FYNNEI. CDR3 loop: CASSDRQGGNTEAFF. The CDR3 DNA reads TGTGCCAGCAGCGACAGACAGGGAGGGAACACTGAAGCTTTCTTT.